A single sample gave rise to the 5 T cell receptor beta chains below, sequenced in a study of T cells in Graves' hyperthyroidism and ophthalmopathy. TCR beta CDR3 region amplification was performed from RNA transcripts. The study used the HTBI primer set for a first-round RT-PCR of the TCR CDR3. TCRdb re-called the multiplex PCR reads with MiXCR, one entry per CDR3 protein. The sample yields hundreds of thousands of distinct CDR3 sequences, around 15% seen once. Specimen: blood. These receptors all come from a middle-aged woman with Graves' ophthalmopathy.

This clonotype has just a few counts. This chain links TRBV4-3 with TRBJ1-2; D may be TRBD1 (6 bases). The CDR3 has 15 amino acids. Per germline, CDR1 LGHNA and CDR2 YSLEER. V gave up 2 bases and J gave up 10 bases, with 20 bases separating them. The CDR3 DNA sequence: TGCGCCAGCAGCCAACTACAGGGACATTTACTCTCCTACACCTTC. Its translation: CASSQLQGHLLSYTF.

In its sample, this clonotype was seen many times. The rearrangement joins TRBV5-1 to TRBJ2-6; unclear D gene. CDR3 length: 15 residues. In germline, CDR1 is SGHRS, CDR2 YFSETQ. V gave up 3 bases and J gave up 3 bases, with 10 bases separating them. CDR3 DNA sequence: TGCGCCAGCAGCTGGATCATGGTTGGGGCCAACGTCCTGACTTTC. It encodes CASSWIMVGANVLTF.

Only a few counts were recorded for this clonotype. The V and J genes are TRBV4-2 and TRBJ2-7; D possibly corresponds to TRBD2 (5 bases). V lost 1 base, J lost 0 bases, and 13 bases lay in between. Germline V gene sequence: CDR1 LGHNA, CDR2 YNFKEQ. This CDR3 comprises 16 residues. Here the CDR3 DNA reads TGTGCCAGCAGCCAAGCCAGCACGGGGTACTCCTACGAGCAGTACTTC. It yields the protein CASSQASTGYSYEQYF.

The gene calls are TRBV6-2 or TRBV6-3 and TRBJ1-5; D gene uncertain. Germline assignment: CDR1 MNHEY and CDR2 SVGEGT. The germline V and J ends were trimmed by 2 bases and 6 bases, with 8 bases remaining between them. This CDR3 is 13 amino acids long. CDR3 region: CASSYQGSQPQHF. The CDR3 DNA follows: TGTGCCAGCAGTTACCAAGGGAGTCAGCCCCAGCATTTT.

This clonotype was observed at least ten times. The chain combines TRBV20-1 with TRBJ2-7, with 7 positions matching TRBD1. Germline-derived CDR1 and CDR2 are DFQATT and SNEGSKA (reference sequence). CDR3 size: 14 residues. Unmatched junction bases numbered 9, after V lost 3 bases and J lost 4 bases. In DNA form, the CDR3 reads TGCAGTGCTAGTCCTGACAGGGCGTCGTACGAGCAGTACTTC. Encoded protein: CSASPDRASYEQYF.